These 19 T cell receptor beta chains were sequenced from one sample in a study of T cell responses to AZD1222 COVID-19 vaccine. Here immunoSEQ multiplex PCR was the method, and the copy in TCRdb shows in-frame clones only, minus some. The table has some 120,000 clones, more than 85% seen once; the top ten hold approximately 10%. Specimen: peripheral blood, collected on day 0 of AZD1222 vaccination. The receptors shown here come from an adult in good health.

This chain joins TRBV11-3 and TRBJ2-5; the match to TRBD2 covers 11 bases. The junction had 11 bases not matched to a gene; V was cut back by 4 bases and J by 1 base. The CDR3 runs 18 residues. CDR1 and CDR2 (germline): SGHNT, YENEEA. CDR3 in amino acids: CASSSPYSGTSGQETQYF. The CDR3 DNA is TGTGCCAGCAGCTCCCCTTATAGCGGGACTAGCGGCCAAGAGACCCAGTACTTC.

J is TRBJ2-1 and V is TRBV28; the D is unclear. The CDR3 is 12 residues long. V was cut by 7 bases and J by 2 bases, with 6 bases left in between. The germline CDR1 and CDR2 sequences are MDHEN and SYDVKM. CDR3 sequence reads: CASTGPYNEQFF. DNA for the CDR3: TGTGCCAGCACAGGCCCCTACAATGAGCAGTTCTTC.

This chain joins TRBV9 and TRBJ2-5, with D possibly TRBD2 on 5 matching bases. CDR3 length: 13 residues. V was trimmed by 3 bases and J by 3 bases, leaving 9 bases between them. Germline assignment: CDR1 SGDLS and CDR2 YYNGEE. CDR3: CASSGTPKETQYF. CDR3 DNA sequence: TGTGCCAGCAGCGGGACTCCTAAAGAGACCCAGTACTTC.

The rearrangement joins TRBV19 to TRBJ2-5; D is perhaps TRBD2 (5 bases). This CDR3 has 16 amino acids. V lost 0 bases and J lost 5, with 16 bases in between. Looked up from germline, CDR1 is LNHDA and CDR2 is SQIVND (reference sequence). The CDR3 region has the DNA TGTGCCAGTAGTATAGATACCCCGAGGGTAATGGAGACCCAGTACTTC. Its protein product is CASSIDTPRVMETQYF.

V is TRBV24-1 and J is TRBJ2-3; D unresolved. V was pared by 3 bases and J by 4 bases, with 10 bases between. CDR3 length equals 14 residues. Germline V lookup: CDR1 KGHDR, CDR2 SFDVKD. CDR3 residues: CATSDTSRSDTQYF. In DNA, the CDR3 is TGTGCCACCAGTGATACGTCAAGGTCAGATACGCAGTATTTT.

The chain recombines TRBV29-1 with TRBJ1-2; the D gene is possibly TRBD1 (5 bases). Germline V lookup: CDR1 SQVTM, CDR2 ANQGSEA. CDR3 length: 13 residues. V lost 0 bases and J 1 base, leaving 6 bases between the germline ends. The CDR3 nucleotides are TGCAGCGTTGAAGACCAGGGTAACTATGGCTACACCTTC. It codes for CSVEDQGNYGYTF.

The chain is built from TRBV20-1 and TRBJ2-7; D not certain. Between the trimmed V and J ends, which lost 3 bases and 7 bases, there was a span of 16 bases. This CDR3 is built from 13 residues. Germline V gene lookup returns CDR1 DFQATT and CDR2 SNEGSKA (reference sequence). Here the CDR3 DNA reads TGCAGTGCTAGTCGAACCCCAGGTCAGGAGCAGTACTTC. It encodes CSASRTPGQEQYF.

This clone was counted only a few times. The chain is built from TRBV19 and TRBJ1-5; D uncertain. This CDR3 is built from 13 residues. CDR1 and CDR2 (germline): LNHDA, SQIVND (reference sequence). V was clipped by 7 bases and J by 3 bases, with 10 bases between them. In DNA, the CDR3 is TGTGCCAGTACGGCCAGCCTCAATCAGCCCCAGCATTTT. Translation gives CASTASLNQPQHF. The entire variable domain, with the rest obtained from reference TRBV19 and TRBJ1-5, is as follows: DGGITQSPKYLFRKEGQNVTLSCEQNLNHDAMYWYRQDPGQGLRLIYYSQIVNDFQKGDIAEGYSVSREKKESFPLTVTSAQKNPTAFYLCASTASLNQPQHFGDGTRLSIL.

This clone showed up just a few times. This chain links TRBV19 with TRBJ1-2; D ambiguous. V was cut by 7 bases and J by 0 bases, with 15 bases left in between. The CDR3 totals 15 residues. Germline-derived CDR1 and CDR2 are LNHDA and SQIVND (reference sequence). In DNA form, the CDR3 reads TGTGCCAGTAACTCCTTGGACGGATCTAACTATGGCTACACCTTC. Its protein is CASNSLDGSNYGYTF.

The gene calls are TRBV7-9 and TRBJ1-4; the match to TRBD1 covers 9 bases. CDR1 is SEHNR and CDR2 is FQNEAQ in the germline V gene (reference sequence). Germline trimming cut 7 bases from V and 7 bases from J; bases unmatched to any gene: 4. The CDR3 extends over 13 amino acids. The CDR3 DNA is TGTGCCAGCAAAAACAGGGGGCCTGAAAAACTGTTTTTT. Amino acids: CASKNRGPEKLFF.

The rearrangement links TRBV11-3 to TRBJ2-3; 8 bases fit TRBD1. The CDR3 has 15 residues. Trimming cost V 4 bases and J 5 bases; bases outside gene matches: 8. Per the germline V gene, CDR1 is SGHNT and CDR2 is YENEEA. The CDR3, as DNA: TGTGCCAGCAGCTCTCTCAGGGGGCTCGGAGATACGCAGTATTTT. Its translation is CASSSLRGLGDTQYF.

CDR3 residues: CATGGGGAANYGYTF. As DNA, the CDR3 is TGTGCCACCGGCGGAGGGGGGGCGGCTAACTATGGCTACACCTTC. The chain couples TRBV28 to TRBJ1-2; possibly TRBD1 for D (6 bases). This CDR3 is 15 amino acids long. The V end was cut by 10 bases, the J end by 0 bases, with 18 bases between. CDR1 is MDHEN and CDR2 is SYDVKM in the germline V gene.

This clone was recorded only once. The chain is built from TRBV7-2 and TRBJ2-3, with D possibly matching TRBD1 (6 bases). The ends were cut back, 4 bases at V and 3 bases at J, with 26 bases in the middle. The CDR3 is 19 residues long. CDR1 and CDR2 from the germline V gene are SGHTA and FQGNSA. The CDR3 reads CASSSKDRSYRRHTDTQYF. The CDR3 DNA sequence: TGTGCCAGCAGCTCCAAGGACAGAAGCTACCGGCGACATACAGATACGCAGTATTTT.

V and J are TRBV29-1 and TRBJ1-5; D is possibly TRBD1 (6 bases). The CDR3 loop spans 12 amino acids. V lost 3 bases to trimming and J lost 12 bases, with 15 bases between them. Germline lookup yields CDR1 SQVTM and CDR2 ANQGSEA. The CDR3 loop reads CSVEITGGRQHF. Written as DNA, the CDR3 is TGCAGCGTTGAGATCACGGGGGGGCGCCAGCATTTT.

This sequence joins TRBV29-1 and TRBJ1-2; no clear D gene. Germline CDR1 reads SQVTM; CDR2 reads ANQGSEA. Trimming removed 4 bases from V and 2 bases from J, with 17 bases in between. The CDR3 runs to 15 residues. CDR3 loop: CSVVPRLAINYGYTF. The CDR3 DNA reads TGCAGCGTTGTTCCGAGATTGGCAATAAACTATGGCTACACCTTC.

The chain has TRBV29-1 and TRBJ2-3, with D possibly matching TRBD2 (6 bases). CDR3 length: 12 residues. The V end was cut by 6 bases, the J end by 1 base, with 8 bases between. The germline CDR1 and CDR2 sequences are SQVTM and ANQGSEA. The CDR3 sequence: CSVGTGTDTQYF. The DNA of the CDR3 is TGCAGCGTAGGGACTGGCACAGATACGCAGTATTTT.

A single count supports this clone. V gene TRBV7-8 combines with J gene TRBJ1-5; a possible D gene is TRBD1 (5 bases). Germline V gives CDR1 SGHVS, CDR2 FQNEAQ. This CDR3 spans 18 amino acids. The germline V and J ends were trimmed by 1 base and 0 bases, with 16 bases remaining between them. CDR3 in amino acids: CASSLVSMGRSSNQPQHF. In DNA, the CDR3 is TGTGCCAGCAGCTTAGTGTCCATGGGGCGAAGTAGCAATCAGCCCCAGCATTTT.

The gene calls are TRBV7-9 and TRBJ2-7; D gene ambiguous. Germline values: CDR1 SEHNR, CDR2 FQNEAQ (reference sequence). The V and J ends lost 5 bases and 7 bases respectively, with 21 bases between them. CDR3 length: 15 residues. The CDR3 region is CASSRSEIIWREQYF. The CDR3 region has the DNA TGTGCCAGCAGCCGTAGTGAAATCATTTGGCGGGAGCAGTACTTC.

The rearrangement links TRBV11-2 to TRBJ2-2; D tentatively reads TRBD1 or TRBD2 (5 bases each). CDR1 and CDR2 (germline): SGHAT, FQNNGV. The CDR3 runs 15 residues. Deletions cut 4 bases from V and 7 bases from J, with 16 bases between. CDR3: CASSSGASSVGELFF. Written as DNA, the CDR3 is TGTGCCAGCAGCTCCGGGGCTAGCTCAGTCGGGGAGCTGTTTTTT.